The entry that follows covers one TCR beta chain sequence. This sample was taken from a study of blood T cell repertoires in COVID-19. Study-wide context: COVID-19 samples from acute and convalescent phases originated in the United States, Italy and Spain. T cells, B-cell-depleted T cells, or PBMCs provided the cDNA or gDNA that served as material.

The V end was cut by 8 bases, the J end by 5 bases, with 6 bases between. Germline V gene lookup returns CDR1 MNHEY and CDR2 SMNVEV (reference sequence). This CDR3 is built from 11 residues. Sequencing used immunoSEQ multiplex PCR; TCRdb keeps in-frame clones, though not all of them. The sample holds around 270,000 clones, over 75% seen once. This chain uses TRBV27 with TRBJ1-4; D is uncertain. The sample comprised PBMCs or T cells enriched from blood (not recorded which). The source is a woman younger than 45 who had recovered from COVID-19. As DNA, the CDR3 is TGTGCCAGCCGGTGGAATGAAAAACTGTTTTTT. Translation gives CASRWNEKLFF.